What follows describes a single T cell receptor beta chain. The sample originates from a study of cytomegalovirus exposure and HLA in healthy donors. This CDR3 region has 14 residues. Germline V lookup: CDR1 KGHSH, CDR2 LQKENI. Trimming took 4 bases from V and 6 from J, leaving 13 bases between them. Healthy bone marrow donors made up the donor group. The study ran its PCR with 60 Vbeta and 13 Jbeta primers. Produced via immunoSEQ multiplex PCR; TCRdb's table is partial and in-frame only. The data show about 150,000 clones, 82% seen once. This receptor was identified in a woman aged 50 to 65 in good health and CMV-seropositive. Sequenced material: PBMCs. The chain carries TRBV18 and TRBJ2-1; D remains unclear. CDR3 amino acids: CASSLRVDGNEQFF. The CDR3 bases are TGTGCCAGCTCACTCCGGGTCGACGGCAATGAGCAGTTCTTC.